This TCR beta chain was retrieved from a study of T cells in Graves' hyperthyroidism and ophthalmopathy. Whole-study context: Peripheral blood was drawn at first diagnosis, prior to all treatment.

RNA transcripts gave rise to amplified TCR beta CDR3 regions. When the TCR CDR3 underwent first-round RT-PCR, the HTBI primer set was used. TCRdb reprocessed the multiplex PCR reads via MiXCR and lists one record per CDR3 protein. The profile covers more than 300,000 distinct CDR3 sequences, with approximately 15% appearing a single time and 11% taken by the ten largest. This clonotype was counted at least ten times. This sample holds PBMCs from less than 11 ml fresh peripheral blood. J gave up 5 bases and V 4 bases, and 6 bases lay outside the gene matches. This CDR3 comprises 14 residues. The sample comprised blood. The TCR comes from a woman aged 60-75 years with Graves' hyperthyroidism. The chain links TRBV12-3 or TRBV12-4 to TRBJ2-5; 8 nucleotides line up with TRBD1. The CDR3 coding sequence is TGTGCCAGCAGTTCTAGGACAGGGAGCGAGACCCAGTACTTC. It encodes CASSSRTGSETQYF.